This record covers a single T cell receptor (beta chain). This sample stems from a study of blood T cell repertoires in COVID-19. Germline assignment: CDR1 MDHEN and CDR2 SYDVKM. V was pared by 5 bases and J by 7 bases, with 9 bases of the junction left unmatched. This CDR3 spans 14 amino acids. Produced via immunoSEQ multiplex PCR; TCRdb's table is partial and in-frame only. The table records about 160,000 clones, around four fifths of them present only once. The TCR sequence derives from a woman aged 45-59 years who had recovered from COVID-19. The J gene is TRBJ1-2, the V gene TRBV28, with TRBD1 matching 8 bases. Sequencing input: PBMCs or T cells enriched from blood (not recorded which). DNA for the CDR3: TGTGCCAGCAGTCTTACTCGACAGGGGTCTGGCTACACCTTC. Its translation is CASSLTRQGSGYTF.